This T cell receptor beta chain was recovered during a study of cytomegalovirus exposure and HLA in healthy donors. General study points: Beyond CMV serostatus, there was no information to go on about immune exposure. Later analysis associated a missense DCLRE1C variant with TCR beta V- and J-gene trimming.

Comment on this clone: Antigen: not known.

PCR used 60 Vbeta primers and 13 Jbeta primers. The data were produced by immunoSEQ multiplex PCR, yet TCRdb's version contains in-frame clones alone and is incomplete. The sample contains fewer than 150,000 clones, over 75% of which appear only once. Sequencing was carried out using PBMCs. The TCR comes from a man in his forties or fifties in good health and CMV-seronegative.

DNA for the CDR3: TGTGCCAGCAGTTCCCCAGGGGGAAAGAAGGAAAAACTGTTTTTT. Translation gives CASSSPGGKKEKLFF. The chain links TRBV28 to TRBJ1-4, with TRBD1 matching over 7 bases. Germline loops: CDR1 MDHEN, CDR2 SYDVKM. With 4 bases clipped from V and 8 bases from J, the junction kept 10 bases outside the gene matches. This CDR3 has 15 amino acids. The full variable domain, in which reference TRBV28 and TRBJ1-4 provide the parts outside the CDR3, is DVKVTQSSRYLVKRTGEKVFLECVQDMDHENMFWYRQDPGLGLRLIYFSYDVKMKEKGDIPEGYSVSREKKERFSLILESASTNQTSMYLCASSSPGGKKEKLFFGSGTQLSVL.